The next 9 T cell receptor beta chains were all read from a single sample in a study of blood T cell repertoires in COVID-19. Assay used: immunoSEQ multiplex PCR; TCRdb lists only in-frame clones, some missing. Of roughly 99,000 clones detected, approximately 80% appear once; the ten largest clones hold approximately 4.3%. Sequenced input: peripheral blood. These receptors were obtained from a man aged 70-80 years with acute or convalescent COVID-19.

The J gene is TRBJ2-3, the V gene TRBV7-9, with 15 bases lining up with TRBD2. CDR1 SEHNR and CDR2 FQNEAQ come from the germline V gene (reference sequence). Trimming at V came to 5 bases and at J to 6 bases, leaving 6 bases not matched to a gene. CDR3 size: 16 residues. CDR3 DNA sequence: TGTGCCAGCAGCCCGGGACTAGCGGGGGGCGGTGATACGCAGTATTTT. This translates into CASSPGLAGGGDTQYF.

The rearrangement links TRBV6-5 to TRBJ1-1; no clear D gene. The CDR3 has 12 amino acids. Trimming took off 6 bases at V and 12 bases at J, with 17 bases between the two ends. Germline values: CDR1 MNHEY, CDR2 SVGAGI. The CDR3 protein is CASSSLGLRTFF. CDR3 coding DNA: TGTGCCAGCAGCTCCCTTGGGCTTCGAACTTTCTTT.

The chain is built from TRBV2 and TRBJ2-5, with D unresolved. V was cut by 4 bases and J by 4 bases, with 10 bases left in between. This CDR3 has 13 amino acids. Germline V gives CDR1 SNHLY, CDR2 FYNNEI. As DNA, the CDR3 is TGTGCCAGCAGTGGGCGGAGTGGAGAGACCCAGTACTTC. This encodes CASSGRSGETQYF. Filled out from reference TRBV2 and TRBJ2-5, the complete variable domain reads EPEVTQTPSHQVTQMGQEVILRCVPISNHLYFYWYRQILGQKVEFLVSFYNNEISEKSEIFDDQFSVERPDGSNFTLKIRSTKLEDSAMYFCASSGRSGETQYFGPGTRLLVL.

CDR3 DNA sequence: TGTGCCACCAGTTTAAATCAGCCCCAGCATTTT. It is translated as CATSLNQPQHF. The chain carries TRBV24-1 and TRBJ1-5; D not resolved. The germline CDR1 and CDR2 sequences are KGHDR and SFDVKD. Trimming stripped 6 bases from V and 4 bases from J, with 3 bases between. This CDR3 spans 11 amino acids.

The rearrangement joins TRBV29-1 to TRBJ1-1; D might be TRBD1 (5 bases). CDR1 and CDR2 from the germline V gene are SQVTM and ANQGSEA. V was clipped by 3 bases and J by 4 bases, with 6 bases between them. The CDR3 loop spans 11 amino acids. CDR3 nucleotide sequence: TGCAGCGTTGAGGGGGGCACTGAAGCTTTCTTT. It codes for CSVEGGTEAFF.

This clone was picked up a small number of times. This chain joins TRBV7-6 and TRBJ2-1; 10 bases line up with TRBD2. The CDR3 is 17 residues long. Germline V gives CDR1 SGHVS, CDR2 FNYEAQ. J gave up 6 bases and V 0 bases, and 8 bases lay outside the gene matches. The CDR3 region is CASSLAPALAGSNEQFF. Here the CDR3 DNA reads TGTGCCAGCAGCTTAGCGCCAGCACTAGCGGGAAGCAATGAGCAGTTCTTC.

The CDR3 sequence is CASSEDSLTEQYF. The CDR3 DNA reads TGTGCCAGCAGTGAAGACAGCCTTACCGAGCAGTACTTC. The chain couples TRBV2 to TRBJ2-7; no clear D gene. The ends were cut back, 1 base at V and 6 bases at J, with 10 bases in the middle. The CDR3 has 13 residues. Germline CDR1 and CDR2: SNHLY and FYNNEI.

The chain joins TRBV2 to TRBJ1-1, with TRBD1 matching over 7 bases. The CDR3 runs to 14 residues. The junction had 4 bases not matched to a gene; V was cut back by 6 bases and J by 0 bases. Germline V gene lookup returns CDR1 SNHLY and CDR2 FYNNEI. The CDR3 loop reads CASRGQLMNTEAFF. The CDR3 DNA follows: TGTGCCAGCAGGGGACAGCTCATGAACACTGAAGCTTTCTTT. Combining the CDR3 with reference TRBV2 and TRBJ1-1 gives the whole variable domain EPEVTQTPSHQVTQMGQEVILRCVPISNHLYFYWYRQILGQKVEFLVSFYNNEISEKSEIFDDQFSVERPDGSNFTLKIRSTKLEDSAMYFCASRGQLMNTEAFFGQGTRLTVV.

This rearrangement joins TRBV15 to TRBJ1-3; 8 bases fit TRBD1. Germline CDR1 and CDR2: LNHNV and YYDKDF (reference sequence). The CDR3 covers 15 residues. The V and J ends lost 3 bases and 4 bases, in that order; junction bases with no gene match: 5. CDR3 DNA: TGTGCCACCAGCAGCGCAGGGGGCGGGGGAAACACCATATATTTT. Protein sequence: CATSSAGGGGNTIYF.